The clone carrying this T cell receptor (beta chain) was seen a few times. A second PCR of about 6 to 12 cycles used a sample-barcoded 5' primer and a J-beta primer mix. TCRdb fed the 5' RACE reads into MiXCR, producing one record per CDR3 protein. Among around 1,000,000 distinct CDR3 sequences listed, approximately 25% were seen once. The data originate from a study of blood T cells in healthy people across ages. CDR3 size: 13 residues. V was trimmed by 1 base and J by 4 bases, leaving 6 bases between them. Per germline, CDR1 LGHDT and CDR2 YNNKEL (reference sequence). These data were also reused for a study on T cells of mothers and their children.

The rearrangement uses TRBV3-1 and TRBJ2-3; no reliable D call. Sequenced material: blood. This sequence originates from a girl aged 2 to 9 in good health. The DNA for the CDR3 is TGTGCCAGCAGCCAAGTAGTCCCAGATACGCAGTATTTT. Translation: CASSQVVPDTQYF.